These T cell receptor beta chains were read from a single sample in a study of T cell changes during pregnancy in multiple sclerosis. The data were produced by immunoSEQ multiplex PCR, yet TCRdb's version contains in-frame clones alone and is incomplete. The repertoire holds 85,000 to 100,000 clones, around 90% seen once, with about 0.91% in the top ten. Sequenced material: peripheral blood, taken before pregnancy. These receptors were obtained from a female donor with multiple sclerosis, enrolled in a pregnancy study. CDR3s leave out the opening cysteine and the closing phenylalanine or tryptophan. A D gene is named only where the DNA matches it firmly. Rows give clone size only sometimes, using once, few, many, or a class for an expanded clone.

>TRBV29-1|TRBJ2-7|-|-
SVDVYRVGSYEQY
>TRBV27|TRBJ1-4|-|TRBD1
ASSLWTGLIATNEKLF
>TRBV5-6|TRBJ1-2|-|-
ASSPTRTVNYGYT
>TRBV2|TRBJ2-7|once|-
ASPTRQGYDEQY
>TRBV5-8|TRBJ1-2|-|-
ASSQQPANYGYT
>TRBV9|TRBJ1-4|-|-
ASSVGAVPTNEKLF
>TRBV28|TRBJ1-1|-|-
ASSFTGSRTEAF
>TRBV2|TRBJ2-1|-|-
ASRMRGGSYNEQF
>TRBV19|TRBJ2-7|-|TRBD1
ASSTAWRTGLKEQY
>TRBV11-3|TRBJ2-1|-|-
ASSLDSRNEQF
>TRBV15|TRBJ2-3|-|-
ATSRAPDRGDTQY
>TRBV5-1|TRBJ2-1|-|-
ASSPFGVLVYNEQF
>TRBV27|TRBJ2-7|once|-
ASSPPLRSYEQY
>TRBV28|TRBJ2-7|-|TRBD1
ASSFLGTGVYEQY
>TRBV2|TRBJ2-7|-|TRBD1
ANSSTGGGYEQY
>TRBV6-5|TRBJ1-2|-|-
ASSYSKTPNYGYT
>TRBV4-2|TRBJ2-7|-|TRBD1
ASSQDPDRPYEQY
>TRBV5-1|TRBJ1-2|-|-
ASSVSDGNYGYT